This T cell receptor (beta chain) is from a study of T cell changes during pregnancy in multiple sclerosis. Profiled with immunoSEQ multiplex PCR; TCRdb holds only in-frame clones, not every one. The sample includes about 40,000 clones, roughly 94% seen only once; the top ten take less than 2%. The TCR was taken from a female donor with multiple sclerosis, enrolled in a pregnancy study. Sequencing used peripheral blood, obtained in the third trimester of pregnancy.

This CDR3 reads CASSQLTGAPSQETQYF. The DNA of the CDR3 is TGCGCCAGCAGTCAACTCACAGGGGCCCCGTCCCAAGAGACCCAGTACTTC. The chain is built from TRBV23-1 and TRBJ2-5; 7 nucleotides align to TRBD1. TRBV23-1 is classed as an ORF, of uncertain function. Germline trimming cut 2 bases from V and 1 base from J; bases unmatched to any gene: 10. The CDR3 length is 17 residues.